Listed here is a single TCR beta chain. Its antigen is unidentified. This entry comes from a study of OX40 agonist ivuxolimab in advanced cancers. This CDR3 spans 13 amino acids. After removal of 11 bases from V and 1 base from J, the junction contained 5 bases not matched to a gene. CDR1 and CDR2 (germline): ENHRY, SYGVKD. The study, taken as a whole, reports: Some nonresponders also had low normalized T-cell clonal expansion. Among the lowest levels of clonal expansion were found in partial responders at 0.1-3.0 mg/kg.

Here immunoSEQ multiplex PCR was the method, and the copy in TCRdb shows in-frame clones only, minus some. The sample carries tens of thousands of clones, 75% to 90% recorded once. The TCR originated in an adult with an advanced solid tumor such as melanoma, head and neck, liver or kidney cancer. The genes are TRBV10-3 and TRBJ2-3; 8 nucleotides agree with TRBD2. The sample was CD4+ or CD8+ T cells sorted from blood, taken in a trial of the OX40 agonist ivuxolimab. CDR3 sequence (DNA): TGTGCCGGGAGGCGGGGGGGCACAGATACGCAGTATTTT. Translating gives CAGRRGGTDTQYF.